These 30 T cell receptor beta chains came from one sample sequenced in a study of blood T cells in healthy people across ages. A sample-barcoded 5' primer and a J-beta primer mix were used in a second PCR of about 7 to 12 cycles. TCRdb reprocessed the 5' RACE reads via MiXCR and lists one record per CDR3 protein. The sample yields approximately 800,000 distinct CDR3 sequences, approximately 55% seen once. Sequenced: blood. The receptors originated from a man at least 80 years old in good health.

This clonotype appeared a single time. The V gene is TRBV20-1, the J gene TRBJ2-1; the match to TRBD1 covers 7 bases. Per germline, CDR1 DFQATT and CDR2 SNEGSKA (reference sequence). The CDR3 is 15 amino acids. V shed 3 bases and J 8 bases; nucleotides not matched to a gene: 13. The chain's CDR3 is CSASLRNRGIHEQFF. As DNA, the CDR3 is TGCAGTGCTAGTCTCCGGAACAGGGGTATCCATGAGCAGTTCTTC.

V gene TRBV27 combines with J gene TRBJ2-7; TRBD2 matches at 7 bases. The germline CDR1 and CDR2 sequences are MNHEY and SMNVEV (reference sequence). The length of the CDR3 is 15 residues. V shed 4 bases and J 2 bases; nucleotides not matched to a gene: 8. Written as DNA, the CDR3 is TGTGCCAGCAGTTCACTCCTGCTAGCGGCCTACGAGCAGTACTTC. Translating it yields CASSSLLLAAYEQYF.

This clonotype was picked up a small number of times. This chain joins TRBV14 and TRBJ2-5, with D hard to call. This CDR3 has 15 amino acids. Germline CDR1 and CDR2: SGHDN and FVKESK. V was trimmed by 4 bases and J by 0 bases, leaving 12 bases between them. CDR3 residues: CASSRTGPDQETQYF. In DNA, the CDR3 is TGTGCCAGCAGCCGAACCGGCCCAGACCAAGAGACCCAGTACTTC. Supplemented by reference TRBV14 and TRBJ2-5, the full variable domain reads EAGVTQFPSHSVIEKGQTVTLRCDPISGHDNLYWYRRVMGKEIKFLLHFVKESKQDESGMPNNRFLAERTGGTYSTLKVQPAELEDSGVYFCASSRTGPDQETQYFGPGTRLLVL.

For the CDR3, the DNA is TGTGCCAGCAGTTCCCCCCCAGTACACAATGAGCAGTTCTTC. This codes for CASSSPPVHNEQFF. The chain joins TRBV12-3 or TRBV12-4 to TRBJ2-1; D is unclear. Trimming removed 4 bases from V and 5 bases from J, with 12 bases in between. The CDR3 sequence is 14 residues long.

The chain joins TRBV5-5 to TRBJ2-6; no firm D call. This CDR3 contains 17 residues. Germline V gene lookup returns CDR1 SGHKS and CDR2 YYEKEE (reference sequence). V gave up 2 bases and J gave up 2 bases, with 14 bases separating them. CDR3 sequence: CASSFIFSNTGANVLTF. The DNA for the CDR3 is TGTGCCAGCAGCTTCATTTTTTCCAATACTGGGGCCAACGTCCTGACTTTC.

With regard to this clonotype: A read error may produce the germline difference seen at one junction end. The chain uses TRBV7-2 and TRBJ1-5; D is ambiguous. Germline V CDR1 and CDR2: SGHTA, FQGNSA. The CDR3 sequence is 15 residues long. The CDR3 coding sequence is TGTGCCGGCAGCCCCCGGGTGGGTATCAATCAGCCCCAGCATTTT. Protein sequence: CAGSPRVGINQPQHF.

The CDR3 nucleotides read TGCAGTGCTAGAGAGGGCGCGGGAGCGCACAGGTACGCGTATTTT. Amino acids: CSAREGAGAHRYAYF. The chain couples TRBV20-1 to TRBJ2-3; TRBD2 agrees at 7 bases. Germline CDR1 and CDR2: DFQATT and SNEGSKA (reference sequence). The junction had 17 bases not matched to a gene; V was cut back by 0 bases and J by 14 bases. The CDR3 sequence is 15 residues long.

The chain combines TRBV24-1 with TRBJ2-1, with 9 bases identical to TRBD1. The V segment lost 9 bases and the J segment 7 bases; nucleotides outside the gene matches: 12. The germline CDR1 and CDR2 sequences are KGHDR and SFDVKD. This CDR3 is 15 amino acids long. The CDR3 region is CATSSPGQGKNEQFF. The CDR3 DNA reads TGTGCCACCTCATCACCGGGACAGGGTAAGAATGAGCAGTTCTTC.

This clonotype was seen more than once but under ten times. The V and J genes are TRBV2 and TRBJ2-1, with TRBD2 matching over 14 bases. Germline assignment: CDR1 SNHLY and CDR2 FYNNEI. The CDR3 spans 16 residues. The trim removed 3 bases at V and 12 bases at J, leaving 10 bases unmatched. The CDR3 DNA follows: TGTGCCAGCAGTGAGGGACTAGCGGGAGCCGAATCTTTGCAGTTCTTC. Protein product: CASSEGLAGAESLQFF. Together with reference TRBV2 and TRBJ2-1, the CDR3 gives the full variable domain: EPEVTQTPSHQVTQMGQEVILRCVPISNHLYFYWYRQILGQKVEFLVSFYNNEISEKSEIFDDQFSVERPDGSNFTLKIRSTKLEDSAMYFCASSEGLAGAESLQFFGPGTRLTVL.

This clonotype was recorded at least ten times. This chain links TRBV4-2 with TRBJ2-7; D is ambiguous. Germline lookup yields CDR1 LGHNA and CDR2 YNFKEQ. The CDR3 runs 11 residues. V lost 4 bases, J lost 4 bases, and 5 bases lay in between. The CDR3 nucleotides are TGTGCCAGCAGCCGCAATTACGAGCAGTACTTC. It specifies CASSRNYEQYF.

This chain links TRBV2 with TRBJ1-4; D not certain. Looked up from germline, CDR1 is SNHLY and CDR2 is FYNNEI. Trimming left V 6 bases short and J 2 bases short, with 7 bases between. The CDR3 runs 13 residues. The CDR3 DNA follows: TGTGCCAGCAGGTCTTTGACTAATGAAAAACTGTTTTTT. Translated, it gives CASRSLTNEKLFF.

The chain links TRBV21-1 to TRBJ2-1; whether TRBD2, the table's D call, matches the DNA was not checked. TRBV21-1 is marked as a pseudogene. This CDR3 has 15 amino acids. CDR3 region: CASSSRTSGRFRQFF. The DNA of the CDR3 is TGTGCCAGCAGCTCCCGGACTAGCGGGAGATTTAGGCAGTTCTTC.

This rearrangement joins TRBV4-2 to TRBJ2-3, with 9 bases identical to TRBD2. Germline CDR1 and CDR2: LGHNA and YNFKEQ. Trimming took 3 bases from V and 0 from J; bases not matched to a gene: 13. CDR3 size: 19 residues. CDR3 sequence: CASSQEGASGAPSTDTQYF. The CDR3 region has the DNA TGTGCCAGCAGCCAGGAGGGGGCTAGCGGGGCCCCAAGCACAGATACGCAGTATTTT.

This CDR3 is CASGRLAGNNEQYF. In nucleotides, the CDR3 is TGTGCCAGCGGGCGACTAGCGGGAAACAATGAGCAGTACTTC. The rearrangement uses TRBV3-1 and TRBJ2-5, with 11 bases lining up with TRBD2. CDR1 is LGHDT, CDR2 YNNKEL, per germline (reference sequence). CDR3 length equals 14 residues. With 8 bases clipped from V and 11 bases from J, the junction kept 13 bases outside the gene matches.

About this clonotype: An end of the junction does not agree with germline; a read error may underlie this. The V gene is TRBV10-3, the J gene TRBJ2-3, with 8 bases fitting TRBD2. This CDR3 contains 18 residues. The germline CDR1 and CDR2 sequences are ENHRY and SYGVKD. CDR3 DNA: TGTACCATCAGTGAGTCGAGCACTAGCGGTCGACGGGGAGATACGCAGTATTTT. It specifies CTISESSTSGRRGDTQYF.

This clonotype turned up a few times. V and J are TRBV20-1 and TRBJ2-4, with D perhaps matching TRBD1 (5 bases). Trimming took off 0 bases at V and 5 bases at J, with 14 bases between the two ends. CDR1 is DFQATT and CDR2 is SNEGSKA in the germline V gene (reference sequence). The CDR3 has 15 amino acids. The CDR3 DNA sequence: TGCAGTGCTAGAGATTCAAGGGGTGGGGAAAACATTCAGTACTTC. It is translated as CSARDSRGGENIQYF.

This clonotype has a count of ten or more. The genes are TRBV9 and TRBJ2-1; D is perhaps TRBD2 (5 bases). The DNA end is more similar to TRBJ2-7, so the J call may be wrong. There are 14 residues in the CDR3. Germline V CDR1 and CDR2: SGDLS, YYNGEE. Here the CDR3 reads CASSSSGVYNEQYF. CDR3 DNA: TGTGCCAGCAGCTCAAGCGGAGTCTACAATGAGCAGTACTTC.

The gene calls are TRBV18 and TRBJ2-7; 7 nucleotides align to TRBD1. Germline CDR1 and CDR2: KGHSH and LQKENI. Trimming took 3 bases from V and 2 from J; bases not matched to a gene: 7. This CDR3 is built from 15 residues. The CDR3 DNA follows: TGTGCCAGCTCACCGAGCGGACAGGACCCCTACGAGCAGTACTTC. Its translation: CASSPSGQDPYEQYF.

This clonotype was detected only a few times. The V gene is TRBV7-2, the J gene TRBJ2-3; TRBD1 might be the D (6 bases). Deletions cut 9 bases from V and 0 bases from J, with 13 bases between. Germline V CDR1 and CDR2: SGHTA, FQGNSA. The CDR3 sequence is 14 residues long. CDR3: CASKGGTSTDTQYF. The CDR3 region has the DNA TGTGCCAGTAAAGGGGGTACTAGCACAGATACGCAGTATTTT.

This CDR3 is CASSQERGGRSYNEQFF. CDR3 nucleotides: TGCGCCAGCAGCCAAGAACGCGGGGGACGCTCCTACAATGAGCAGTTCTTC. The chain uses TRBV4-1 and TRBJ2-1; the match to TRBD2 covers 7 bases. V gave up 0 bases and J gave up 0 bases; unmatched junction bases: 5. CDR1 and CDR2 from the germline V gene are MGHRA and YSYEKL. The CDR3 is 17 amino acids.

This clonotype was seen a handful of times. V is TRBV7-3 and J is TRBJ2-3; the match to TRBD2 covers 7 bases. V gave up 0 bases and J gave up 1 base; unmatched junction bases: 7. This CDR3 is built from 17 residues. Germline CDR1 SGHTA, CDR2 FQGTGA. The CDR3 loop is CASSLTPGLAGTDTQYF. In DNA, the CDR3 is TGTGCCAGCAGCTTAACACCAGGGCTAGCGGGCACAGATACGCAGTATTTT. Full variable domain (remainder filled in from reference TRBV7-3 and TRBJ2-3): GAGVSQTPSNKVTEKGKYVELRCDPISGHTALYWYRQSLGQGPEFLIYFQGTGAADDSGLPNDRFFAVRPEGSVSTLKIQRTERGDSAVYLCASSLTPGLAGTDTQYFGPGTRLTVL.

The CDR3 nucleotides read TGTGCCAGCAGCTTAGATGGGGGGTGGAACACTGAAGCTTTCTTT. Its translation: CASSLDGGWNTEAFF. The chain employs TRBV13 and TRBJ1-1, with D maybe TRBD1 (5 bases). The CDR3 has 15 amino acids. From germline, CDR1 is PRHDT and CDR2 FYEKMQ (reference sequence). Trimming pared 1 base from V and 1 base from J, leaving 10 bases between.

V is TRBV6-6 and J is TRBJ1-5; D unclear. Per the germline V gene, CDR1 is MNHNY and CDR2 is SVGAGI (reference sequence). V lost 7 bases, J lost 2 bases, and 9 bases lay in between. The CDR3 runs to 13 residues. This CDR3 is CASKDSGNQPQHF. CDR3 in DNA: TGTGCCAGCAAGGATTCAGGCAATCAGCCCCAGCATTTT.

Remarks on this clonotype: Since a much larger clone is just one base distant, this may be a read error. The rearrangement joins TRBV7-2 to TRBJ2-5; D not resolved. Germline CDR1 reads SGHTA; CDR2 reads FQGNSA. V lost 5 bases and J lost 2, with 9 bases in between. The CDR3 covers 13 residues. Written as DNA, the CDR3 is TGTGCCAGCAGCGTGGAGCGTCAAGAGACCCAGTACTTC. Its protein is CASSVERQETQYF.

V is TRBV7-9 and J is TRBJ2-5, with 14 bases identical to TRBD2. The CDR3 covers 19 residues. V gave up 10 bases and J gave up 1 base; unmatched junction bases: 17. Germline V gene lookup returns CDR1 SEHNR and CDR2 FQNEAQ (reference sequence). The CDR3 region is CAMTAPGLAGASIQETQYF. In nucleotides, the CDR3 is TGTGCCATGACGGCCCCGGGACTAGCGGGAGCCTCCATCCAAGAGACCCAGTACTTC.

This clonotype came up a few times. CDR3 loop: CASSSTGQGNSPLHF. DNA of the CDR3: TGTGCCAGCAGCTCGACGGGACAGGGAAATTCACCCCTCCACTTT. The rearrangement links TRBV11-2 to TRBJ1-6; 9 bases line up with TRBD1. The length of the CDR3 is 15 residues. Trimming took 4 bases from V and 7 from J; bases not matched to a gene: 5. The germline V gene encodes CDR1 SGHAT and CDR2 FQNNGV.

The chain links TRBV12-3 or TRBV12-4 to TRBJ2-5; D possibly corresponds to TRBD1 (7 bases). The CDR3 is 15 residues long. V gave up 8 bases and J gave up 9 bases, with 25 bases separating them. This CDR3 reads CASSPRQGGSQPQYF. The CDR3, as DNA: TGTGCCAGCTCTCCCCGACAGGGAGGAAGTCAGCCCCAGTACTTC.

The genes are TRBV10-3 and TRBJ1-5; TRBD1 is a possible D gene (6 bases). The CDR3 loop spans 15 amino acids. Trimming took 3 bases from V and 7 from J, leaving 16 bases between them. The germline gives CDR1 ENHRY, CDR2 SYGVKD. The CDR3 coding sequence is TGTGCCATCAGTGAATTAGCAGGGGTGGGCCAGCCCCAGCATTTT. It yields the protein CAISELAGVGQPQHF.

The chain is built from TRBV6-5 and TRBJ1-3, with D hard to call. The germline V and J ends were trimmed by 6 bases and 0 bases, with 6 bases remaining between them. CDR3 length: 13 amino acids. Germline values: CDR1 MNHEY, CDR2 SVGAGI. CDR3 amino acids: CASSEPSGNTIYF. In DNA, the CDR3 is TGTGCCAGCAGCGAGCCCTCTGGAAACACCATATATTTT.

V gene TRBV7-2 combines with J gene TRBJ1-1; tentatively, D is TRBD1 (5 bases). The CDR3 is 15 residues long. V dropped 4 bases and J dropped 3 bases, with 15 bases sitting between them. Germline V gene sequence: CDR1 SGHTA, CDR2 FQGNSA. CDR3 in amino acids: CASSYHRSGDTEAFF. DNA for the CDR3: TGTGCCAGCAGCTACCACAGGTCTGGGGACACTGAAGCTTTCTTT.